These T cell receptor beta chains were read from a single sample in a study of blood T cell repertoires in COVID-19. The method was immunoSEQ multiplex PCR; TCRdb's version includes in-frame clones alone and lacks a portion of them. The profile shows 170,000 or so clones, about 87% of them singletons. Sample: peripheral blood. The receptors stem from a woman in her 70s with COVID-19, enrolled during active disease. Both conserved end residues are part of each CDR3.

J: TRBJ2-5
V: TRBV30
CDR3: CAWSHPLRLAGEKTEEAQYF

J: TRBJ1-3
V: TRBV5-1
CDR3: CASSLDGQGRNTIYF

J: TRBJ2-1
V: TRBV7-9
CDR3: CASSLRAGLYNEQFF

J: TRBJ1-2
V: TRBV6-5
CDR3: CASSRGQSYGYTF

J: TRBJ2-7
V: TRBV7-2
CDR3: CASSFLSSESYEQYF

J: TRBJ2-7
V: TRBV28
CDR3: CASSFRKGTLTYEQYF

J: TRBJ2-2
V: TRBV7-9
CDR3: CASRKGQGDTGELFF

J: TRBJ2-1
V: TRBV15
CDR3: CATSRDRGGEQFF

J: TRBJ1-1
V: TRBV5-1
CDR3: CASSKDRNTEAFF

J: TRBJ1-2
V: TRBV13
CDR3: CASSEALAGYNYGYTF

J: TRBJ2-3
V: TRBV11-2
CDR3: CASRSSGSVTDTQYF

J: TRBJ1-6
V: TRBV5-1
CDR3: CASSPDFNSPLHF

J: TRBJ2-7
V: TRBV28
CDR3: CATKSSAHSGEQYF

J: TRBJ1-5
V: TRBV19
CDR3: CASGQGEIGQPQHF

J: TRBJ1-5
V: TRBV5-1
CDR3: CASSYSGGSNQPQHF

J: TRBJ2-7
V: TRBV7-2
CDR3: CASSWRDSYEQYF

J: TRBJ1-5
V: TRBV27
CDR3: CASSPQGMGQPQHF

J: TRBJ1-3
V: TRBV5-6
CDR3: CASSLAPGVWGNTIYF

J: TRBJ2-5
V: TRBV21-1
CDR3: CASSKVERVGAAQYF

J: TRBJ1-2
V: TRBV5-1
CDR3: CASSVTGRIYGYTF

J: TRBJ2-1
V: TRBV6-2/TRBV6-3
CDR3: CASSYSGDYRSPTNNEQFF

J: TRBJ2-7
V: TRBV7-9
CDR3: CASSLLLFYEQYF

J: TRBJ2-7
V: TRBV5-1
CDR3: CASSSGSGQGPYEQYF

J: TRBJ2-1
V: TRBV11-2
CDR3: CASSLRLADYNEQFF

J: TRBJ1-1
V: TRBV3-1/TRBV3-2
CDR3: CASSQGGGDTEAFF

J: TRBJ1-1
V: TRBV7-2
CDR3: CASSLPGKTTFF

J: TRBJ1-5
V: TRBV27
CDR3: CASSPAGWKPQHF

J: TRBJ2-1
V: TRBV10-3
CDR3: CAIRGAGGPGNEQFF

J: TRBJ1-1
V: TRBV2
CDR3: CASTPDREGTEAFF

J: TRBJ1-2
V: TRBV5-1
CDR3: CASSLSEGALNYGYTF

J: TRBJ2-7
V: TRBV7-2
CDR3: CASSKDSYEQYF

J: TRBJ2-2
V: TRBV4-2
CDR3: CASSQDQLAGSNTGELFF

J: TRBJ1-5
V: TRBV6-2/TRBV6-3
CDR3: CASSYSGTGGNQPQHF

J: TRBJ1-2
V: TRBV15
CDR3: CATSGQRNYGYTF

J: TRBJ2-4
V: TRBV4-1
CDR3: CASSQAHRRGTKNIQYF

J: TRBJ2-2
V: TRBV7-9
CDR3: CASSWGLAGVSTGELFF

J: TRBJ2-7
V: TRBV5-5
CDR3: CASSLGDRQYF

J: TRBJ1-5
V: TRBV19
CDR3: CASKARVEEPQHF

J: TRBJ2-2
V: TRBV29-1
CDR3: CSALRGANTGELFF

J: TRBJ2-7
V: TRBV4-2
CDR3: CASSRDRGTYEQYF

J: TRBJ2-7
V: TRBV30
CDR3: CAWSVLGRYEQYF

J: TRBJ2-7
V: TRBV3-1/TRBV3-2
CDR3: CASSQEYPSGYSSYEQYF

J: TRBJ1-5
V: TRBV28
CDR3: CASSSIRVAGNQPQHF

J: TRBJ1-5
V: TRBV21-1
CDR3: CASGRHCNQPQHF

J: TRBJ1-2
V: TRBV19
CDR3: CASSIGASARQPKGIYGYTF

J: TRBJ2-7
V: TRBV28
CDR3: CASSGTPHYEQYF

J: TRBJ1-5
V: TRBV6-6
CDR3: CASNYPRGLNQPQHF

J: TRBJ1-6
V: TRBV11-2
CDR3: CASSSWDRDNSPLHF